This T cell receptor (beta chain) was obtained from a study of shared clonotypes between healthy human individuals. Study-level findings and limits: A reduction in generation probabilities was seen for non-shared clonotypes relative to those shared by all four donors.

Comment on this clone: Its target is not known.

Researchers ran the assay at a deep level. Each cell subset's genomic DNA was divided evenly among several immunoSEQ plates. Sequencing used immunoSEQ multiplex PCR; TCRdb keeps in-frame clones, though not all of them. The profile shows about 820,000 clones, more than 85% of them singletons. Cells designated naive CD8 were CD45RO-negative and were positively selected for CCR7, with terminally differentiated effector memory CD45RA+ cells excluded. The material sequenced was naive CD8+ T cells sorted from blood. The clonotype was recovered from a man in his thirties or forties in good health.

The CDR3 region has the DNA TGTGCCAGTAGTGGGACTAGCGGGAGGGCATACAATGAGCAGTTCTTC. Amino acids: CASSGTSGRAYNEQFF. V usage is TRBV19 and J usage is TRBJ2-1; 16 positions match TRBD2. J lost 4 bases, V lost 5 bases, and 2 bases had no gene match. Per germline, CDR1 LNHDA and CDR2 SQIVND (reference sequence). The CDR3 totals 16 residues.